A single sample is the source of the 5 T cell receptor beta chains below, sequenced in a study of shared clonotypes between healthy human individuals. The table came from immunoSEQ multiplex PCR; TCRdb's copy has only in-frame clones and leaves some out. The table shows over 2 million clones, with around 93% occurring only once. The specimen was naive CD4+ T cells from PBMCs. Subset: CD45RA+ positively selected. Every receptor here comes from a man in his late teens or twenties in good health. Some clones in this sample may be carry-over from other donors' samples.

V is TRBV5-4 and J is TRBJ2-5; 7 nucleotides align to TRBD1. This CDR3 has 14 residues. Germline assignment: CDR1 SGHNT and CDR2 YYREEE (reference sequence). V dropped 1 base and J dropped 9; count of bases not matched to a gene: 9. The CDR3 nucleotides are TGTGCCAGCAGCTTGAGAGGCACCCAGGGGGCCCAGTACTTC. Amino acids: CASSLRGTQGAQYF.

The V call is TRBV18, the J call TRBJ2-1; D is uncertain. Germline V gene sequence: CDR1 KGHSH, CDR2 LQKENI. CDR3 size: 14 residues. V lost 1 base and J lost 6, with 10 bases in between. CDR3 sequence reads: CASSPRERGNEQFF. CDR3 sequence (DNA): TGTGCCAGCTCACCACGAGAGCGCGGCAATGAGCAGTTCTTC.

The J gene is TRBJ1-2, the V gene TRBV28; D might be TRBD1 (5 bases). The germline CDR1 and CDR2 sequences are MDHEN and SYDVKM. The CDR3 sequence is 15 residues long. Trimming removed 1 base at V and 0 bases at J, with 9 bases between. The CDR3 is CASSLSRATNYGYTF. The CDR3 DNA follows: TGTGCCAGCAGTTTATCCAGGGCCACTAACTATGGCTACACCTTC.

The chain carries TRBV28 and TRBJ2-4; 12 bases are shared with TRBD2. The ends lost 6 bases at V and 3 bases at J; junction bases unmatched: 9. The germline CDR1 and CDR2 sequences are MDHEN and SYDVKM. This CDR3 comprises 17 residues. The CDR3 DNA is TGTGCCAGCAGCCAGACTAGCGGGAGTTACAGCAAAAACATTCAGTACTTC. Translated, it gives CASSQTSGSYSKNIQYF. Variable domain in full (rest from reference TRBV28 and TRBJ2-4): DVKVTQSSRYLVKRTGEKVFLECVQDMDHENMFWYRQDPGLGLRLIYFSYDVKMKEKGDIPEGYSVSREKKERFSLILESASTNQTSMYLCASSQTSGSYSKNIQYFGAGTRLSVL.

The rearrangement links TRBV5-1 to TRBJ1-1, with 7 bases lining up with TRBD1. V was pared by 0 bases and J by 3 bases, with 8 bases of the junction left unmatched. This CDR3 comprises 16 residues. The germline V gene encodes CDR1 SGHRS and CDR2 YFSETQ. In DNA, the CDR3 is TGCGCCAGCAGCTTGGCCCCAGGGGGGAGGTACACTGAAGCTTTCTTT. Its translation is CASSLAPGGRYTEAFF.